Detailed here is one T cell receptor beta chain. The table lists this clonotype with a few counts. Its antigen has not been determined. It has no much larger one-base neighbor in the sample; base qualities were not kept. This entry belongs to a study of naive and memory T cell subsets (TCRdb year 2017). For context, the study as a whole: Sorted naive and memory T cell subsets from peripheral blood were analyzed in the study using a UMI-based, open-source pipeline for TCR alpha and beta sequencing. The results of the functional CMV T cell responses matched the IgG serology results in every case. RNA was DNase-treated and reverse transcribed with TCR constant-region primers, mostly using SuperScript III.

Trimming at the junction amounts to 10 bases on V and 0 bases on J, and the germline ends lie 22 bases apart. Sequences ENHRY (CDR1) and SYGVKD (CDR2) are obtained from the germline V gene. The CDR3 sequence holds 17 residues, the cysteine and phenylalanine included. Only CDR3 DNA is held: 51 bases, read in frame from base 1. To prepare the library, UMI-ligation and nested PCR was applied. The beta constant-region primer consisted of an equimolar mixture of two oligonucleotides that together covered TRBC1 and TRBC2. Four rounds of PCR, combining the SP2 primer with nested alpha and beta constant-region primers, were used to amplify the ligated cDNA. A single-stranded oligonucleotide carrying the SP2 primer and a 12-nucleotide UMI was ligated to the 3' end of the cDNA by T4 RNA ligase 1. The ligation reaction was kept at 16 degrees C for roughly 19-25 hours. To avoid over-amplification, PCR2 was usually performed as a SYBR Green qPCR and halted once a predetermined threshold was reached. Agencourt AMPure XP magnetic beads were used for all purifications after the first. Libraries were quantified by Qubit and checked on a TapeStation, with a main peak expected near 650 bp. The pooled libraries were sequenced on an Illumina MiSeq using v2 2x251 paired-end kits, which usually yielded roughly 0.95-2.1 million reads per sample. Each sample library was pooled at approximately 3.6 nM, and about 4.5-7% PhiX was included to improve cluster recognition. The study's own analysis went as follows. FASTQ reads processed by Demultiplexor were assigned V and J genes by Decombinator through tag matching that tolerated a single base-pair mismatch. By using UMIs, Collapsinator corrected both sequencing errors and the frequency errors caused by PCR heterogeneity. TCRs were translated and CDR3s were extracted from the conserved cysteine to the FGXG phenylalanine by CDR3Translator, with non-productive sequences being flagged. Gini, Shannon entropy and inverse Simpson indices were computed after subsampling the repertoires to the same number of UMI-defined TCRs. Within the linear range, a power law was fitted to clonotype abundance distributions using maximum likelihood. On one naive CD8 sample, the pipeline and MIGEC gave similar UMI counts, unique TCR numbers and clonal distributions. One analysis removed from the naive repertoire any naive TCRs that were also found in any memory subset from the same donor. The repertoires were searched for 5,500 to 8,000 CMV-associated CDR3 sequences that had been compiled from VDJdb and a published dataset. TCRdb ran its own pipeline on the public reads, namely fastp trimming at Q25 and MiXCR clone calling, and kept in-frame beta chains. CDR3 protein duplicates are merged, each entry listing the most common genes and DNA. These V and J calls rely on TCRdb rather than the paper's analysis. This sample holds 80,000 to 95,000 distinct CDR3 sequences; about 10% were observed only once. The ten largest clonotypes hold less than 1.5% of the sample.

From the second PCR step on, the TCR alpha and beta chain libraries were amplified in separate reactions. To determine each donor's CMV status, fresh PBMCs were stimulated overnight with CMV viral lysate, and IFNgamma production from CD4+ T cells was then assessed. Miltenyi beads were used first to positively select CD4 T cells, and CD8 T cells were then positively selected from the CD4-negative fraction. After staining for CD3, CD4, CD8, CD45RA, CD27 and a live/dead dye, cells were sorted on a BD Aria II into four subsets based on CD45RA and CD27. Three healthy volunteers provided blood, and each donor's sample was split into CD4 and CD8 T cells and then further divided into four differentiation subsets. Around 0.11 L of peripheral blood was collected from each donor, and PBMC were isolated from the blood using Ficoll-Paque PLUS density-gradient centrifugation. The sorted cells were lysed in RLT buffer, after which RNA was extracted using a Qiagen RNeasy kit and kept at -80 degrees C.

Results the study describes overall, beyond this receptor: RNA-based TCR counts may be influenced by expression changes linked to T cell activation and differentiation. After error correction, only a single occurrence was seen for over 95% of naive TCR sequences, so much steeper abundance distributions were produced than in memory subsets. TCR abundance followed a power law with an exponent that was different for naive and memory subsets but consistent across the three individuals. A few larger clonotypes were found in naive repertoires, especially CD8, and these larger clonotypes were possibly memory cells re-expressing CD45RA. In both CD4 and CD8 cells, the Gini index increased while Shannon and inverse Simpson diversity decreased from naive through CM, EM and EMRA. The repertoire findings for the naive and memory subsets could not be validated, as no ground truth was available. Single alpha or beta chain sequences, rather than paired alpha/beta receptors, were used to define clonotypes.

The rearrangement combines TRBV10-3 with TRBJ2-1, with a weak D call of TRBD1 (5 bases match). The sequencing sample was made of naive CD8+ T cells from blood. Explained via the paper, the cell subset or site label denotes: naive T cells, CD45RA high CD27+. The receptor's source is a human donor in good health. The sequenced DNA: TGTGCCAGCCGACTCGAACAGGAGAAACCCTCCTACAATGAGCAGTTCTTC. The resulting protein is CASRLEQEKPSYNEQFF.